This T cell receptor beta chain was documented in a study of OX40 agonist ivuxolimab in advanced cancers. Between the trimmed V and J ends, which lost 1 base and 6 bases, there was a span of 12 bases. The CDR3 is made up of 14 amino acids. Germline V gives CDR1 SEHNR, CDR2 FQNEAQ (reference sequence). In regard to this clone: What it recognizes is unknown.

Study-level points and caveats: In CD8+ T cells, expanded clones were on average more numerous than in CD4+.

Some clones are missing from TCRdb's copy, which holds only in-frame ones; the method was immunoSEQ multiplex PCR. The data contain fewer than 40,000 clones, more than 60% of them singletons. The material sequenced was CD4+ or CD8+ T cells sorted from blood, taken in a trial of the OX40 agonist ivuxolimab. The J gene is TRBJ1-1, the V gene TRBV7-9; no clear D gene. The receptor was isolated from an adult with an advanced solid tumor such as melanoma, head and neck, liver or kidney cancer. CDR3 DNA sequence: TGTGCCAGCAGCTTAGATATCCTTAGTTCTGAAGCTTTCTTT. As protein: CASSLDILSSEAFF.